The 19 T cell receptor beta chains reported below all come from one sample, sequenced in a study of blood T cells in healthy people across ages. Primed by a sample-barcoded 5' primer and a J-beta primer mix, a second PCR proceeded for 7 to 11 cycles. One entry per CDR3 protein, called by TCRdb with MiXCR from the 5' RACE reads. Found here are about 680,000 distinct CDR3 sequences, roughly 49% of them singletons; the top ten hold roughly 30%. The specimen sequenced was blood. These receptors all stem from a woman in her fifties or sixties in good health.

This clonotype is a singleton in its sample. The chain recombines TRBV5-1 with TRBJ2-7; weak D call: TRBD2 (5 bases). The last part of the DNA fits TRBJ2-4 better; the J call may be wrong. The CDR3 sequence is 16 residues long. The germline gives CDR1 SGHRS, CDR2 YFSETQ. The CDR3 DNA reads as TGCGCCAGCAGCTTGGGAGGGATGATAGCCAAAAACATTCAGTACTTC. This codes for CASSLGGMIAKNIQYF.

The genes are TRBV4-3 and TRBJ2-1, with D possibly TRBD1 on 5 matching bases. This CDR3 contains 17 residues. V was shortened by 4 bases and J by 7 bases, with 23 bases between the two germline ends. The germline gives CDR1 LGHNA, CDR2 YSLEER. CDR3 region: CASSPSVGPDSSNEQFF. For the CDR3, the DNA is TGCGCCAGCAGCCCGAGTGTGGGGCCCGACTCCTCGAATGAGCAGTTCTTC.

J is TRBJ1-4 and V is TRBV12-3 or TRBV12-4; D call uncertain. The CDR3 spans 16 residues. The germline V and J ends were trimmed by 5 bases and 0 bases, with 13 bases remaining between them. The CDR3 DNA reads as TGTGCCAGCAGTCGGGCAGGCGCTACAACTAATGAAAAACTGTTTTTT. Translation gives CASSRAGATTNEKLFF.

The rearrangement uses TRBV24-1 and TRBJ2-1; 10 bases line up with TRBD2. V lost 9 bases and J lost 7; bases outside the gene matches: 8. Looked up from germline, CDR1 is KGHDR and CDR2 is SFDVKD. This CDR3 spans 14 amino acids. The CDR3 DNA follows: TGTGCCACCGGGGGGCTAGCGGGAGATAATGAGCAGTTCTTC. This encodes CATGGLAGDNEQFF.

This clonotype was found a few times. The rearrangement uses TRBV20-1 and TRBJ2-5, with 9 bases matching TRBD2. The CDR3 extends over 14 amino acids. V lost 3 bases and J lost 4; bases outside the gene matches: 6. CDR1 DFQATT and CDR2 SNEGSKA come from the germline V gene (reference sequence). The CDR3 spells CSASDSGRGETQYF. Written as DNA, the CDR3 is TGCAGTGCTAGTGATAGCGGGAGAGGAGAGACCCAGTACTTC.

The J gene is TRBJ2-5, the V gene TRBV6-5; possibly TRBD1 for D (6 bases). The CDR3 is made up of 15 amino acids. Germline-derived CDR1 and CDR2 are MNHEY and SVGAGI. Between the trimmed V and J ends, which lost 4 bases and 11 bases, there was a span of 23 bases. In DNA form, the CDR3 reads TGTGCCAGCAGTTCGGTCAGGGGCTCATACAATGAGCAGTACTTC. Amino acid sequence: CASSSVRGSYNEQYF.

A note on this clonotype: At one of its ends the junction is not consistent with the germline gene, which may arise from a read error. The rearrangement uses TRBV4-3 and TRBJ2-7; D may be TRBD1 (6 bases). CDR1 and CDR2 from the germline V gene are LGHNA and YSLEER. The CDR3 has 18 residues. The CDR3 region is CASSQALGGLDGSYEQYF. The CDR3 DNA follows: TGCGCCAGCAGCCAAGCCCTAGGGGGATTAGACGGCTCCTACGAGCAGTACTTT.

CDR3 sequence: CSERGGNSYNEQYF. CDR3 coding DNA: TGCAGTGAACGAGGAGGCAACTCCTACAATGAGCAGTACTTC. The chain has TRBV20-1 and TRBJ2-5; D may be TRBD2 (5 bases). The CDR3 has 14 amino acids. Trimming removed 7 bases from V and 11 bases from J, with 26 bases in between. Germline V gene data show CDR1 as DFQATT and CDR2 as SNEGSKA (reference sequence).

V and J are TRBV9 and TRBJ2-1, with 8 bases lining up with TRBD2. Germline V gene sequence: CDR1 SGDLS, CDR2 YYNGEE. CDR3 length: 15 amino acids. V shed 3 bases, J shed 5 bases, and the junction held 7 bases outside the gene matches. In DNA, the CDR3 is TGTGCCAGCAGCGCATCAGGTAGCGGGAACAATGAGCAGTTCTTC. Its protein product is CASSASGSGNNEQFF.

Only a few counts were recorded for this clonotype. The chain recombines TRBV5-1 with TRBJ2-7; D may be TRBD1 or TRBD2 (5 bases each). From germline, CDR1 is SGHRS and CDR2 YFSETQ. V gave up 5 bases and J gave up 4 bases, with 19 bases separating them. The CDR3 spans 15 residues. CDR3 nucleotides: TGCGCCAGCAGACAAGAGGGAGATGCAGGGTACGAGCAGTACTTC. Protein sequence: CASRQEGDAGYEQYF.

This clonotype occurred a few times. The chain has TRBV5-1 and TRBJ2-5; 9 bases match TRBD2. Per the germline V gene, CDR1 is SGHRS and CDR2 is YFSETQ. The CDR3 contains 17 residues. V shed 4 bases and J 5 bases; nucleotides not matched to a gene: 15. The CDR3 is CASSRGVTTSGGETQYF. The CDR3 region has the DNA TGCGCCAGCAGCCGAGGGGTTACGACTAGCGGTGGGGAGACCCAGTACTTC.

The chain combines TRBV7-2 with TRBJ2-7, with TRBD2 identical over 13 bases. This CDR3 contains 14 residues. J was trimmed by 5 bases and V by 6 bases; bases with no gene match: 4. The germline gives CDR1 SGHTA, CDR2 FQGNSA. CDR3: CASRAGTSGDEQYF. CDR3 DNA: TGTGCCAGCAGGGCCGGGACTAGCGGGGACGAGCAGTACTTC. The full variable domain, in which reference TRBV7-2 and TRBJ2-7 provide the parts outside the CDR3, is GAGVSQSPSNKVTEKGKDVELRCDPISGHTALYWYRQSLGQGLEFLIYFQGNSAPDKSGLPSDRFSAERTGGSVSTLTIQRTQQEDSAVYLCASRAGTSGDEQYFGPGTRLTVT.

The chain combines TRBV4-3 with TRBJ2-3; D is uncertain. There are 15 residues in the CDR3. Germline values: CDR1 LGHNA, CDR2 YSLEER. The germline V and J ends were trimmed by 4 bases and 3 bases, with 14 bases remaining between them. CDR3 sequence: CASSPRSSTTDTQYF. Written as DNA, the CDR3 is TGCGCCAGCAGCCCCCGAAGTAGCACGACAGATACGCAGTATTTT.

The V gene is TRBV5-1, the J gene TRBJ2-2, with TRBD2 matching over 7 bases. Trimming removed 5 bases from V and 5 bases from J; junction bases left unmatched: 6. There are 14 residues in the CDR3. Germline V gene sequence: CDR1 SGHRS, CDR2 YFSETQ. Here the CDR3 reads CASRRTSMTGELFF. The CDR3 bases are TGCGCCAGCAGAAGGACTAGTATGACCGGGGAGCTGTTTTTT.

The CDR3 coding sequence is TGTGCCAGCAGGGGCTTAGGGGTCAACAGCAATCAGCCCCAGCATTTT. Amino acid sequence: CASRGLGVNSNQPQHF. This chain connects TRBV2 to TRBJ1-5; tentative D call: TRBD1 (5 bases). The CDR3 spans 16 residues. Germline V gene data show CDR1 as SNHLY and CDR2 as FYNNEI. Trimming removed 6 bases from V and 1 base from J, with 16 bases in between.

About this clonotype itself: This sequence may be a read error, since a much larger clone differs from it by one base. The rearrangement links TRBV28 to TRBJ2-4; D remains unclear. The J call may not be correct, given that the DNA end is closer to TRBJ2-7. This CDR3 contains 12 residues. In germline, CDR1 is MDHEN, CDR2 SYDVKM. Here the CDR3 DNA reads TGTGCCAGCAGTGGACGGAACTACGAGCAGTACTTC. Translation: CASSGRNYEQYF.

This clonotype has just a few counts. This chain uses TRBV27 with TRBJ2-1; weak D call: TRBD2 (6 bases). CDR3 length equals 14 residues. The germline CDR1 and CDR2 sequences are MNHEY and SMNVEV (reference sequence). V was clipped by 3 bases and J by 6 bases, with 12 bases between them. DNA of the CDR3: TGTGCCAGCAGTTTGGGGACTGGGAGCAATGAGCAGTTCTTC. This gives the protein CASSLGTGSNEQFF.

The chain employs TRBV12-3 or TRBV12-4 and TRBJ2-1; TRBD2 matches 7 bases. Germline trimming cut 5 bases from V and 0 bases from J; bases unmatched to any gene: 10. The CDR3 is 17 residues long. This CDR3 reads CASSTRSGLSSYNEQFF. CDR3 DNA: TGTGCCAGCAGTACCCGATCGGGACTAAGCTCCTACAATGAGCAGTTCTTC.

The chain employs TRBV20-1 and TRBJ1-1, with 7 bases identical to TRBD1. CDR1 and CDR2 (germline): DFQATT, SNEGSKA (reference sequence). Germline trimming cut 6 bases from V and 4 bases from J; bases unmatched to any gene: 8. The CDR3 consists of 13 residues. The CDR3, as DNA: TGCAGTGCGCCAGACAGGGTGTCCACTGAAGCTTTCTTT. This translates into CSAPDRVSTEAFF.